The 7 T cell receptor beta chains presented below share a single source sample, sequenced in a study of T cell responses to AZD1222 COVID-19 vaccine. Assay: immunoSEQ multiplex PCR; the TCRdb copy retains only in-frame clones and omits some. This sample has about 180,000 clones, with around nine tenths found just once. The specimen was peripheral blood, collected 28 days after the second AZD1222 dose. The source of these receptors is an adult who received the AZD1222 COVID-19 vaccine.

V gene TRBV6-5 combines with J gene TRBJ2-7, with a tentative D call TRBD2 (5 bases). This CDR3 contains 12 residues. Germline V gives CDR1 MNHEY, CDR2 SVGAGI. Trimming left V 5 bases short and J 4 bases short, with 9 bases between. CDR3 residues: CASSKPGYEQYF. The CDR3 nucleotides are TGTGCCAGCAGTAAGCCGGGATACGAGCAGTACTTC.

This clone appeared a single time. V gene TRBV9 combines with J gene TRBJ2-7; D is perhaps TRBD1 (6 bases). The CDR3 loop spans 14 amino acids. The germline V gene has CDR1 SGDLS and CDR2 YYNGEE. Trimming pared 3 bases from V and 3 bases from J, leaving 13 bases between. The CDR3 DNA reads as TGTGCCAGCAGCGCCCGGTGGGACATCTACGAGCAGTACTTC. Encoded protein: CASSARWDIYEQYF.

In DNA, the CDR3 is TGTGCCAGCAGCCAAGAATGGGAGAATTCACCCCTCCACTTT. Amino acids: CASSQEWENSPLHF. J is TRBJ1-6 and V is TRBV14; D not certain. Per germline, CDR1 SGHDN and CDR2 FVKESK. The V gene lost 0 bases and the J gene lost 7 bases, with 7 bases spanning the gap. The CDR3 runs to 14 residues.

The CDR3 region is CASSLQGDTEAFF. DNA for the CDR3: TGTGCCAGTAGTCTCCAGGGGGACACTGAAGCTTTCTTT. The chain recombines TRBV19 with TRBJ1-1; 7 nucleotides line up with TRBD1. J gave up 3 bases and V 5 bases, and 3 bases lay outside the gene matches. The length of the CDR3 is 13 residues. Germline-derived CDR1 and CDR2 are LNHDA and SQIVND (reference sequence).

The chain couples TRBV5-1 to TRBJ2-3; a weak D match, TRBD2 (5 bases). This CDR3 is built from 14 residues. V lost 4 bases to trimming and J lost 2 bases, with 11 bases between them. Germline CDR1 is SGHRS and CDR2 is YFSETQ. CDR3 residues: CASSATTSTDTQYF. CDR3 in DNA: TGCGCCAGCAGCGCGACTACATCCACAGATACGCAGTATTTT.

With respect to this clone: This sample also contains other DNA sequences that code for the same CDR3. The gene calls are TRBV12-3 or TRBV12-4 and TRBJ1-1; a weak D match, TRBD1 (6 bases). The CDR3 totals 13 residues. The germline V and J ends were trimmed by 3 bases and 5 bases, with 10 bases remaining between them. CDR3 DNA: TGTGCCAGCAGTTTCTCAGGGGTTACTGAAGCTTTCTTT. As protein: CASSFSGVTEAFF.

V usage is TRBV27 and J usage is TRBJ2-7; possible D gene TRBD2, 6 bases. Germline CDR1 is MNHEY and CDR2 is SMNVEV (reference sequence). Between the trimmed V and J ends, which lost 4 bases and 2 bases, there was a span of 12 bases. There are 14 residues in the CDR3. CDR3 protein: CASSSREIPYEQYF. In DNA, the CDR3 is TGTGCCAGCAGTTCCCGGGAGATACCCTACGAGCAGTACTTC.